The rows below give T cell receptor beta chains drawn from one sample of a study of vaccination and CD4 T cells after COVID-19. Using its own MiXCR run on the PCR reads, TCRdb lists one record per CDR3 protein. Among several thousand distinct CDR3 sequences listed, about 41% were seen once. For these TCRs, the target antigens are not known. Sequences were obtained from CD4+ T cells from blood, cultured in vitro. The receptors here all came from a human donor in good health. The CDR3 runs from the conserved cysteine through the conserved F or W. The D gene is left open where the match is weak. Not every row has a clone size; where given, it reads once, few, many or a size class.

d_gene,abundance,v_gene,j_gene,CDR3aa,CDR3nt
.,medium-sized,TRBV6-4,TRBJ1-1,CASSRGGNTEAFF,TGTGCCAGCAGTAGGGGAGGGAACACTGAAGCTTTCTTT
.,once,TRBV30,TRBJ1-1,CAWSLLQGRGNTEAFF,TGTGCCTGGAGCCTTCTACAGGGTAGGGGGAACACTGAAGCTTTCTTT
.,.,TRBV12-3/TRBV12-4,TRBJ1-1,CASSLGFVFGEAFF,TGTGCCAGCAGTTTAGGCTTTGTCTTCGGTGAAGCTTTCTTT
.,once,TRBV6-2/TRBV6-3,TRBJ1-1,CASSYGTEAFF,TGTGCCAGCAGTTACGGGACCGAAGCTTTCTTT
.,once,TRBV18,TRBJ2-4,CASSLPGGKNIQYF,TGTGCCAGCTCACTCCCAGGGGGGAAAAACATTCAGTACTTC
.,.,TRBV6-2/TRBV6-3,TRBJ2-2,CASSYPRIGELFF,TGTGCCAGCAGTTATCCCCGTATCGGGGAGCTGTTTTTT
TRBD2,once,TRBV5-1,TRBJ2-1,CASSRTSGGNSYNEQFF,TGCGCCAGCAGCAGGACTAGCGGGGGTAACTCCTACAATGAGCAGTTCTTC
.,once,TRBV9,TRBJ2-7,CASSLGPGTSTEQYF,TGTGCCAGCAGCCTCGGCCCCGGGACATCGACCGAGCAGTACTTC
.,few,TRBV6-2/TRBV6-3,TRBJ1-5,CASSYSLQGNQPQHF,TGTGCCAGCAGTTACTCGTTGCAGGGAAATCAGCCCCAGCATTTT
TRBD1,few,TRBV19,TRBJ2-6,CASSIGTGWGKSGANVLTF,TGTGCCAGTAGTATAGGGACAGGGTGGGGAAAGTCCGGGGCCAACGTCCTGACTTTC
TRBD2,.,TRBV6-2/TRBV6-3,TRBJ2-3,CASSYLLGAGHVLYTQYF,TGTGCCAGCAGTTACCTCCTCGGAGCGGGGCATGTTCTCTATACGCAGTATTTT
.,few,TRBV6-1,TRBJ1-2,CASSKGWDFSYTF,TGTGCCAGCAGCAAAGGTTGGGATTTCTCCTACACCTTC
TRBD2,few,TRBV7-2,TRBJ2-2,CASSLGTSRAPGELFF,TGTGCCAGCAGCCTCGGGACTAGTAGGGCCCCCGGGGAGCTGTTTTTT
.,.,TRBV7-2,TRBJ2-3,CASSLGTRTDTQYF,TGTGCCAGCAGCTTAGGGACGCGGACCGATACGCAGTATTTT
.,.,TRBV12-3/TRBV12-4,TRBJ1-5,CASRYDSNGQPQHF,TGTGCCAGCAGGTACGACAGTAACGGACAGCCCCAGCATTTT
.,.,TRBV2,TRBJ1-5,CASSDAMGTGSNQPQHF,TGTGCCAGCAGTGACGCCATGGGGACGGGTTCCAATCAGCCCCAGCATTTT
.,once,TRBV4-1,TRBJ1-3,CASSPQYKLDSSGNTIYF,TGCGCCAGCAGCCCGCAATATAAATTAGACAGCTCTGGAAACACCATATATTTT
.,.,TRBV20-1,TRBJ2-3,CSAPVSQADTQYF,TGCAGTGCCCCGGTGAGCCAGGCAGATACGCAGTATTTT
.,few,TRBV28,TRBJ1-4,CASSSGAGNEKLFF,TGTGCCAGCAGTAGCGGGGCGGGGAATGAAAAACTGTTTTTT
.,.,TRBV7-2,TRBJ2-7,CASSLVGSEGEQYF,TGTGCCAGCAGCTTAGTTGGCTCGGAGGGCGAGCAGTACTTC
.,.,TRBV30,TRBJ2-7,CAWSVSHEQYF,TGTGCCTGGAGTGTATCGCACGAGCAGTACTTC
.,few,TRBV6-5,TRBJ1-6,CASSYSAWQTSSYNSPLHF,TGTGCCAGCAGTTACTCGGCCTGGCAGACCAGCTCCTATAATTCACCCCTCCACTTT
TRBD1,few,TRBV20-1,TRBJ2-6,CSVRGQGQSGANVLTF,TGCAGTGTCCGAGGACAGGGGCAGTCTGGGGCCAACGTCCTGACTTTC
TRBD1,.,TRBV10-1,TRBJ1-6,CASSGQGGSPLHF,TGCGCCAGCAGTGGACAGGGAGGTTCACCCCTCCACTTT
TRBD1,.,TRBV27,TRBJ2-2,CASNPIGQGRAGELFF,TGTGCCAGCAACCCGATCGGACAGGGTAGGGCCGGGGAGCTGTTTTTT
.,few,TRBV2,TRBJ1-6,CASSTDPGYNSPLHF,TGTGCCAGCAGCACCGATCCGGGGTATAATTCACCCCTCCACTTT
TRBD1,few,TRBV20-1,TRBJ1-5,CSATGQGREPQHF,TGCAGTGCAACGGGACAGGGGCGAGAGCCCCAGCATTTT
TRBD2,.,TRBV19,TRBJ2-1,CASSGRVDNEQFF,TGTGCCAGTAGCGGGAGGGTGGACAATGAGCAGTTCTTC
.,.,TRBV6-5,TRBJ2-6,CASSFNRDPGANVLTF,TGTGCCAGCAGTTTCAACAGGGATCCAGGGGCCAACGTCCTGACTTTC
.,.,TRBV4-3,TRBJ1-3,CASSQDRGGNTIYF,TGCGCCAGCAGCCAAGATCGGGGCGGAAACACCATATATTTT
.,.,TRBV5-8,TRBJ1-6,CASSPKDAWNSPLHF,TGTGCCAGCAGCCCTAAAGATGCGTGGAATTCACCCCTCCACTTT
.,few,TRBV12-3/TRBV12-4,TRBJ1-2,CASSEDGSQSGYTF,TGTGCCAGCAGTGAGGACGGGTCCCAGAGTGGCTACACCTTC
.,.,TRBV19,TRBJ2-2,CASSIGGLSNTGELFF,TGTGCCAGTAGTATTGGGGGACTCTCGAACACCGGGGAGCTGTTTTTT
.,.,TRBV7-2,TRBJ1-4,CASSLGGAFEKLFF,TGTGCCAGCAGCTTAGGGGGGGCGTTTGAAAAACTGTTTTTT
.,.,TRBV20-1,TRBJ2-3,CSARPTGADTQYF,TGCAGTGCTAGACCGACTGGTGCAGATACGCAGTATTTT
TRBD2,.,TRBV20-1,TRBJ2-3,CSARDWEAGSLGGPDTQYF,TGCAGTGCTAGGGATTGGGAAGCGGGAAGTCTCGGGGGTCCAGATACGCAGTATTTT
TRBD1,.,TRBV5-1,TRBJ1-6,CASSLGQGNNSPLHF,TGCGCCAGCAGCTTGGGACAGGGGAATAATTCACCCCTCCACTTT
.,.,TRBV3-1,TRBJ1-2,CASSQGSGGGVYGYTF,TGTGCCAGCAGCCAAGGTTCGGGCGGGGGAGTCTATGGCTACACCTTC
.,few,TRBV7-9,TRBJ1-5,CASSLAGGVSNQPQHF,TGTGCCAGCAGCTTAGCAGGGGGAGTGAGCAATCAGCCCCAGCATTTT
TRBD1,.,TRBV29-1,TRBJ1-1,CSVDRGGTEAFF,TGCAGCGTTGACAGGGGGGGGACTGAAGCTTTCTTT
.,few,TRBV5-4,TRBJ1-1,CASSGGGRNTEAFF,TGTGCCAGCAGCGGGGGGGGGCGGAACACTGAAGCTTTCTTT
TRBD1,few,TRBV7-6,TRBJ2-5,CASSLPTGVETQYF,TGTGCCAGCAGCTTACCTACAGGGGTCGAGACCCAGTACTTC
TRBD1,few,TRBV6-2/TRBV6-3,TRBJ1-2,CASSDPGQGYGYTF,TGTGCCAGCAGCGACCCGGGACAGGGATATGGCTACACCTTC
TRBD1,.,TRBV7-2,TRBJ1-6,CASRGQAAYNSPLHF,TGTGCCAGCAGAGGACAGGCCGCGTATAATTCACCCCTCCACTTT
TRBD1,.,TRBV10-3,TRBJ1-2,CAISEGQGRFDGYTF,TGTGCCATCAGTGAAGGACAGGGGCGTTTCGATGGCTACACCTTC
TRBD2,few,TRBV24-1,TRBJ2-3,CATGGGTSGGTDTQYF,TGTGCCACCGGAGGAGGGACTAGCGGGGGCACAGATACGCAGTATTTT
.,.,TRBV20-1,TRBJ1-3,CSAAGMRNTIYF,TGCAGTGCCGCGGGGATGCGAAACACCATATATTTT
TRBD1,.,TRBV28,TRBJ2-7,CASRPHGDRDEQYF,TGTGCCAGCAGACCCCACGGGGACAGGGACGAGCAGTACTTC
TRBD1,few,TRBV7-9,TRBJ1-5,CASSHSTGSGQPQHF,TGTGCCAGCAGCCACTCGACAGGGTCGGGGCAGCCCCAGCATTTT
TRBD1,.,TRBV20-1,TRBJ2-1,CSARDPRTGLTNEQFF,TGCAGTGCTAGAGACCCTAGGACAGGTTTGACCAATGAGCAGTTCTTC
.,.,TRBV5-3,TRBJ1-2,CARSLETSPNYGYTF,TGTGCCAGAAGCTTGGAGACTTCGCCTAACTATGGCTACACCTTC
.,few,TRBV7-9,TRBJ2-3,CASSRTDTQYF,TGTGCCAGCTCCCGCACAGATACGCAGTATTTT
.,few,TRBV6-4,TRBJ1-2,CASSAGRGDGYTF,TGTGCCAGCAGTGCGGGTCGAGGGGACGGCTACACCTTC
TRBD1,.,TRBV19,TRBJ1-5,CASRTGGSNQPQHF,TGTGCCAGTCGGACAGGTGGCAGCAATCAGCCCCAGCATTTT
.,.,TRBV28,TRBJ2-1,CASSPHPMGTYNEQFF,TGTGCCAGCAGTCCCCACCCTATGGGAACCTACAATGAGCAGTTCTTC